The next 24 T cell receptor beta chains were all read from a single sample in a study of radiotherapy plus CTLA-4 blockade in lung cancer. Assay used: immunoSEQ multiplex PCR; TCRdb lists only in-frame clones, some missing. This sample has about 97,000 clones, with about four fifths found just once. This specimen was peripheral blood, taken from a patient treated with radiotherapy plus ipilimumab. Receptors originate from a human donor with non-small cell lung cancer who had a partial response to radiotherapy plus ipilimumab. Some clones in this sample may be carry-over from other donors' samples.

V and J are TRBV2 and TRBJ2-3, with 11 bases that match TRBD2. The length of the CDR3 is 14 residues. The V gene's germline CDR1 is SNHLY and CDR2 FYNNEI. Unmatched junction bases numbered 0, after V lost 6 bases and J lost 1 base. CDR3 region: CASRLAGGTDTQYF. CDR3 in DNA: TGTGCCAGCAGACTAGCGGGGGGCACAGATACGCAGTATTTT.

This clone turned up a few times. The rearrangement uses TRBV10-1 and TRBJ2-3, with 9 bases fitting TRBD1. The CDR3 length is 18 residues. Germline V gene data show CDR1 as WNHNN and CDR2 as SYGVQD (reference sequence). V trimming: 2 bases; J trimming: 3 bases; junction bases outside the gene matches: 12. The CDR3, as DNA: TGCGCCAGCAGTGAGCCTCCGCCGGGACAGGGAAGAACAGATACGCAGTATTTT. Protein product: CASSEPPPGQGRTDTQYF.

This clone has a handful of counts. The V call is TRBV7-8, the J call TRBJ1-1; D remains ambiguous. Germline V gives CDR1 SGHVS, CDR2 FQNEAQ. The CDR3 spans 13 residues. V lost 3 bases and J lost 4, with 9 bases in between. CDR3 in amino acids: CASSFGVRTEAFF. Written as DNA, the CDR3 is TGTGCCAGCAGCTTTGGAGTGCGCACTGAAGCTTTCTTT.

V usage is TRBV5-5 and J usage is TRBJ1-2; D unclear. Germline assignment: CDR1 SGHKS and CDR2 YYEKEE (reference sequence). The CDR3 is 12 amino acids. The germline V and J ends were trimmed by 6 bases and 8 bases, with 14 bases remaining between them. In DNA, the CDR3 is TGTGCCAGCACCATCCAGGAACAAGGCTACACCTTC. Its translation: CASTIQEQGYTF.

The chain joins TRBV2 to TRBJ2-7; 8 positions agree with TRBD1. Germline assignment: CDR1 SNHLY and CDR2 FYNNEI. This CDR3 region has 14 residues. With 6 bases clipped from V and 4 bases from J, the junction kept 8 bases outside the gene matches. The CDR3 is CASRGQGTGYEQYF. Written as DNA, the CDR3 is TGTGCCAGCAGAGGACAGGGCACTGGGTACGAGCAGTACTTC. Drawing the rest from reference TRBV2 and TRBJ2-7, the complete variable domain is EPEVTQTPSHQVTQMGQEVILRCVPISNHLYFYWYRQILGQKVEFLVSFYNNEISEKSEIFDDQFSVERPDGSNFTLKIRSTKLEDSAMYFCASRGQGTGYEQYFGPGTRLTVT.

The J gene is TRBJ1-5, the V gene TRBV7-8; D gene unclear. Trimming shortened V by 2 bases and J by 7 bases, and 18 bases separated the two germline ends. CDR3 size: 16 residues. Germline CDR1 and CDR2: SGHVS and FQNEAQ. The CDR3 sequence: CASSLSAETSRQPQHF. The DNA of the CDR3 is TGTGCCAGCAGCTTAAGCGCAGAGACTTCGAGACAGCCCCAGCATTTT.

The rearrangement joins TRBV2 to TRBJ2-1; 9 nucleotides align to TRBD1. CDR3 length: 13 residues. Germline V gene sequence: CDR1 SNHLY, CDR2 FYNNEI. Trimming took 8 bases from V and 3 from J; bases not matched to a gene: 2. This chain's CDR3 is CASGTGFYNEQFF. The DNA for the CDR3 is TGTGCCAGCGGGACAGGGTTCTACAATGAGCAGTTCTTC.

This clone has a single count. This rearrangement joins TRBV28 to TRBJ1-1; TRBD1 agrees at 7 bases. This CDR3 comprises 14 residues. The ends lost 4 bases at V and 7 bases at J; junction bases unmatched: 9. Germline V gives CDR1 MDHEN, CDR2 SYDVKM. The CDR3 reads CASSSTDRRFEAFF. As DNA, the CDR3 is TGTGCCAGCAGTTCAACGGACAGGCGATTTGAAGCTTTCTTT.

V usage is TRBV30 and J usage is TRBJ2-7, with a possible D match to TRBD1 (6 bases). Trimming cost V 2 bases and J 5 bases, with 19 bases left between them. Germline loops: CDR1 GTSNPN, CDR2 SVGIG (reference sequence). The CDR3 covers 15 residues. Here the CDR3 DNA reads TGTGCCTGGAGTAGTGCATTTCAGGGGTTTGACGAGCAGTACTTC. Translating it yields CAWSSAFQGFDEQYF. Together with reference TRBV30 and TRBJ2-7, the CDR3 gives the full variable domain: SQTIHQWPATLVQPVGSPLSLECTVEGTSNPNLYWYRQAAGRGLQLLFYSVGIGQISSEVPQNLSASRPQDRQFILSSKKLLLSDSGFYLCAWSSAFQGFDEQYFGPGTRLTVT.

This clone was picked up one time. The chain couples TRBV7-6 to TRBJ2-7, with D possibly matching TRBD2 (5 bases). Trimming stripped 1 base from V and 0 bases from J, with 7 bases between. CDR1 and CDR2 (germline): SGHVS, FNYEAQ. This CDR3 is 14 amino acids long. The CDR3 bases are TGTGCCAGCAGCTTAGTTCGGGACTCCTACGAGCAGTACTTC. Amino acids: CASSLVRDSYEQYF. Supplemented by reference TRBV7-6 and TRBJ2-7, the full variable domain reads GAGVSQSPRYKVTKRGQDVALRCDPISGHVSLYWYRQALGQGPEFLTYFNYEAQQDKSGLPNDRFSAERPEGSISTLTIQRTEQRDSAMYRCASSLVRDSYEQYFGPGTRLTVT.

V usage is TRBV6-6 and J usage is TRBJ1-2, with a tentative D call TRBD1 (6 bases). From germline, CDR1 is MNHNY and CDR2 SVGAGI (reference sequence). V was clipped by 4 bases and J by 2 bases, with 14 bases between them. CDR3 length: 15 residues. The CDR3 nucleotides read TGTGCCAGCAGTTTTACGACAGGAACCAACTATGGCTACACCTTC. This encodes CASSFTTGTNYGYTF.

The chain has TRBV10-3 and TRBJ2-3; D uncertain. V lost 2 bases and J 5 bases, leaving 5 bases between the germline ends. This CDR3 is 12 amino acids long. Germline V gene data show CDR1 as ENHRY and CDR2 as SYGVKD. The CDR3 protein is CAISEPGDTQYF. The CDR3 coding sequence is TGTGCCATCAGTGAGCCGGGAGATACGCAGTATTTT.

The rearrangement uses TRBV5-6 and TRBJ2-2; TRBD1 aligns across 11 bases. The junction had 9 bases not matched to a gene; V was cut back by 7 bases and J by 4 bases. The germline V gene encodes CDR1 SGHDT and CDR2 YYEEEE. CDR3 length: 16 residues. The CDR3 DNA sequence: TGTGCCAGCTCCAGGACAGGGGGCGATTTCACCGGGGAGCTGTTTTTT. Its translation is CASSRTGGDFTGELFF.

The gene calls are TRBV5-1 and TRBJ1-1; D is undetermined. The CDR3 covers 15 residues. Germline loops: CDR1 SGHRS, CDR2 YFSETQ. Trimming pared 0 bases from V and 1 base from J, leaving 10 bases between. The CDR3: CASSLEGGKNTEAFF. CDR3 DNA: TGCGCCAGCAGCTTGGAGGGAGGGAAGAACACTGAAGCTTTCTTT.

This sequence joins TRBV30 and TRBJ1-1, with D perhaps matching TRBD1 (6 bases). Germline CDR1 and CDR2: GTSNPN and SVGIG (reference sequence). Trimming stripped 3 bases from V and 5 bases from J, with 16 bases between. The CDR3 runs to 14 residues. The DNA of the CDR3 is TGTGCCTGGAGATCGGGACACGGGAGGACTGAAGCTTTCTTT. It codes for CAWRSGHGRTEAFF.

The rearrangement links TRBV28 to TRBJ2-1, with 8 bases identical to TRBD2. CDR1 and CDR2 from the germline V gene are MDHEN and SYDVKM. The CDR3 covers 15 residues. V shed 6 bases and J 8 bases; nucleotides not matched to a gene: 12. CDR3 nucleotide sequence: TGTGCCAGCAGCCCCCGGTGGACTAGCCTCGATGAGCAGTTCTTC. Protein product: CASSPRWTSLDEQFF.

Notes on this clone: The same CDR3 arises from other DNA sequences in this sample as well. The V and J genes are TRBV10-3 and TRBJ2-5; 8 bases line up with TRBD1. V lost 4 bases, J lost 5 bases, and 6 bases stayed unmatched. Germline CDR1 is ENHRY and CDR2 is SYGVKD. The CDR3 is made up of 14 amino acids. The CDR3 protein is CAISGDRGGETQYF. The CDR3 bases are TGTGCCATCAGTGGAGACAGGGGAGGTGAGACCCAGTACTTC.

This clone is labeled medium-sized. The chain couples TRBV4-1 to TRBJ1-2; D is undetermined. This CDR3 spans 15 amino acids. CDR1 and CDR2 from the germline V gene are MGHRA and YSYEKL. Trimming left V 1 base short and J 4 bases short, with 13 bases between. The CDR3 DNA follows: TGCGCCAGCAGCCAAGGGGCCACGGAACTCTATGGCTACACCTTC. This codes for CASSQGATELYGYTF.

This clone has a handful of counts. The chain has TRBV19 and TRBJ2-7, with 10 bases fitting TRBD1. Per germline, CDR1 LNHDA and CDR2 SQIVND (reference sequence). The CDR3 contains 14 residues. Trimming removed 8 bases from V and 5 bases from J; junction bases left unmatched: 9. In DNA form, the CDR3 reads TGTGCCAGTGCTGAGACAGGGGGCCGGGACGAGCAGTACTTC. Translating it yields CASAETGGRDEQYF. The variable domain in full, with the rest retrieved from reference TRBV19 and TRBJ2-7, is DGGITQSPKYLFRKEGQNVTLSCEQNLNHDAMYWYRQDPGQGLRLIYYSQIVNDFQKGDIAEGYSVSREKKESFPLTVTSAQKNPTAFYLCASAETGGRDEQYFGPGTRLTVT.

The J gene is TRBJ2-5, the V gene TRBV6-6, with TRBD1 identical over 7 bases. The V segment lost 6 bases and the J segment 2 bases; nucleotides outside the gene matches: 6. Germline values: CDR1 MNHNY, CDR2 SVGAGI (reference sequence). This CDR3 comprises 14 residues. The CDR3 region has the DNA TGTGCCAGCAGCCTCGAGGGACAGCAAGAGACCCAGTACTTC. Residues: CASSLEGQQETQYF.

The chain joins TRBV9 to TRBJ2-3; 10 nucleotides agree with TRBD2. V trimming: 2 bases; J trimming: 1 base; junction bases outside the gene matches: 7. CDR1 and CDR2 from the germline V gene are SGDLS and YYNGEE. The CDR3 length is 17 residues. As DNA, the CDR3 is TGTGCCAGCAGCGTCGGAGCGGGGGGGCCGGGCACAGATACGCAGTATTTT. Residues: CASSVGAGGPGTDTQYF.

This clone was recorded a few times. This sequence joins TRBV5-4 and TRBJ2-3; D is ambiguous. V lost 4 bases, J lost 2 bases, and 11 bases lay in between. The CDR3 extends over 14 amino acids. Germline V gene lookup returns CDR1 SGHNT and CDR2 YYREEE (reference sequence). DNA of the CDR3: TGTGCCAGCAGCCCACCTCTAGACACAGATACGCAGTATTTT. Amino acid sequence: CASSPPLDTDTQYF.

The chain's CDR3 is CASSEQGQNIQYF. Written as DNA, the CDR3 is TGTGCCAGCAGTGAACAGGGACAGAACATTCAGTACTTC. J is TRBJ2-4 and V is TRBV25-1, with TRBD1 matching 7 bases. The CDR3 runs 13 residues. Germline trimming cut 2 bases from V and 7 bases from J; bases unmatched to any gene: 2. Germline V lookup: CDR1 MGHDK, CDR2 SYGVNS.

This clone was observed a few times. This chain joins TRBV5-4 and TRBJ2-7; tentative D call: TRBD1 (6 bases). The CDR3 length is 16 residues. V lost 5 bases and J lost 6, with 24 bases in between. Germline loops: CDR1 SGHNT, CDR2 YYREEE (reference sequence). This CDR3 reads CASSLGYGQNAPEQYF. CDR3 sequence (DNA): TGTGCCAGCAGTCTCGGGTACGGACAGAACGCGCCCGAGCAGTACTTC.